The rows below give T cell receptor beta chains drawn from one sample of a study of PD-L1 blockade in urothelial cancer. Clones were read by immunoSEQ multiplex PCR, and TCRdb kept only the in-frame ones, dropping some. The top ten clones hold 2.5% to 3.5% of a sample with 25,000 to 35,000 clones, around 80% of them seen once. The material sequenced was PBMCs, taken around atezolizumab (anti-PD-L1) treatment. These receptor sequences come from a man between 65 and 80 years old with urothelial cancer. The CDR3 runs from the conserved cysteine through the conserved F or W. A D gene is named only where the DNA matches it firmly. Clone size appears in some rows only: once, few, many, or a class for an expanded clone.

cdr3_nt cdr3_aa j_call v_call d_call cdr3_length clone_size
TGTGCCAGCAGTTCCCAGGGTGCTGAAGCTTTCTTT CASSSQGAEAFF TRBJ1-1 TRBV28 . 12 once
TGTGCCAGTAGTAGGGGACTAGCGGCCTACGAGCAGTACTTC CASSRGLAAYEQYF TRBJ2-7 TRBV19 TRBD2 14 .
TGTGCCAGCAGTGAAGGGACAACATATAGCAATCAGCCCCAGCATTTT CASSEGTTYSNQPQHF TRBJ1-5 TRBV6-1 . 16 .
TGTGCCAGCAGCTTAGCGGGGGCGGGAGAAGATGAGCAGTTCTTC CASSLAGAGEDEQFF TRBJ2-1 TRBV7-6 . 15 .
TGCGCCAGCAGCTTGGGGGGGGTGAACACCGGGGAGCTGTTTTTT CASSLGGVNTGELFF TRBJ2-2 TRBV5-1 . 15 .
TGTGCCAGCAGCAAGGACAGGGGTAACTATGGCTACACCTTC CASSKDRGNYGYTF TRBJ1-2 TRBV9 TRBD1 14 once
TGTGCCAGCAGCTTGCAACATTTATACGAGCAGTACTTC CASSLQHLYEQYF TRBJ2-7 TRBV5-5 . 13 once
TGCGCCAGCAGCCCCTACAGGGGCTACGAGCAGTACTTC CASSPYRGYEQYF TRBJ2-7 TRBV5-1 TRBD1 13 .
TGTGCCAGCAGTCAACGGACAGGGATTCCTTCGAAGAACTTC CASSQRTGIPSKNF TRBJ2-7 TRBV6-1 TRBD1 14 medium-sized
TGCGCCAGCAGCCAGACAGGGGTCCGGGGCACAGATACGCAGTATTTT CASSQTGVRGTDTQYF TRBJ2-3 TRBV5-1 TRBD1 16 once
TGTGCCAGCAGTGAAGCGCTTCAGGGGTCCATTCAGTACTTC CASSEALQGSIQYF TRBJ2-4 TRBV2 . 14 .
TGTGCCAGCAGAAGTACAGGGCTTGCCACTGAAGCTTTCTTT CASRSTGLATEAFF TRBJ1-1 TRBV7-3 . 14 .
TGTGCCAGCAGTGAAGTGGGTGGAAGGAGACCCTACGAGCAGTACTTC CASSEVGGRRPYEQYF TRBJ2-7 TRBV6-1 . 16 .
TGTGCCAGCAGTTACTCCGGGGGGAGGAGAAACTATGGCTACACCTTC CASSYSGGRRNYGYTF TRBJ1-2 TRBV6-5 . 16 .
TGTGCCAGCAGTCCTATTGACAGGGGGCGCGGGAATGAGCAGTTCTTC CASSPIDRGRGNEQFF TRBJ2-1 TRBV21-1 . 16 .
TGTGCCAGCAGCTTTGTTAGCGTAGAGACCCAGTACTTC CASSFVSVETQYF TRBJ2-5 TRBV5-6 . 13 .
TGTGCCAGCAGTGATCAGGGCGCCAACACCATATATTTT CASSDQGANTIYF TRBJ1-3 TRBV6-1 . 13 .
TGTGCCAGCAGCCGAGGACAGGGGATCTCCTACGAGCAGTACTTC CASSRGQGISYEQYF TRBJ2-7 TRBV5-4 TRBD1 15 .
TGTGCCAGCAGCCAAATGACAACTGCTGCCGGGGAGCTGTTTTTT CASSQMTTAAGELFF TRBJ2-2 TRBV7-6 . 15 .
TGTGCCTGGACTGACAGGGACTATGGCTACACCTTC CAWTDRDYGYTF TRBJ1-2 TRBV30 TRBD1 12 .
TGTGCCAGTACCAAGACGGTAGCGGGCACAGATACGCAGTATTTT CASTKTVAGTDTQYF TRBJ2-3 TRBV19 . 15 .
TGCGCCAGCAGCCCCCCAGGGGAATCGGAGCAGTTCTTC CASSPPGESEQFF TRBJ2-1 TRBV4-3 . 13 .
TGTGCCAGCAGTTCCATTGCTAGCACAAGCTCCTACAATGAGCAGTTCTTC CASSSIASTSSYNEQFF TRBJ2-1 TRBV28 . 17 .
TGTGCCAGCAGTTCCTGGGACAGGAGGAATGAAAAACTGTTTTTT CASSSWDRRNEKLFF TRBJ1-4 TRBV28 TRBD1 15 .
TGTGCCACCAGCAGAGATCCCCGTGGAAACACCATATATTTT CATSRDPRGNTIYF TRBJ1-3 TRBV15 . 14 .
TGTGCCAGCAGTGAAACGAGATACGAGCAGTACTTC CASSETRYEQYF TRBJ2-7 TRBV6-1 . 12 once
TGTGCCAGCAGTGAAATGGGGGCGTCAGATACGCAGTATTTT CASSEMGASDTQYF TRBJ2-3 TRBV25-1 . 14 .
TGTGCCAGCAGCTTAGACCTGGGCCGTCAGGAAAAGCAGTACTTC CASSLDLGRQEKQYF TRBJ2-7 TRBV7-2 . 15 .
TGCAGCGTTGCACAGGGGACCCAAGAGACCCAGTACTTC CSVAQGTQETQYF TRBJ2-5 TRBV29-1 TRBD1 13 .
TGTGCCAGCTCATTTCCGGTTGGCTCCGGGGGTGAGCAGTTCTTC CASSFPVGSGGEQFF TRBJ2-1 TRBV18 . 15 .
TGTGCCAGCAGCTTAGGGACTACCGCGGAGACCCAGTACTTC CASSLGTTAETQYF TRBJ2-5 TRBV7-8 . 14 few
TGTGCCAGCAGTGGACAGCAAGATGAGCAGTTCTTC CASSGQQDEQFF TRBJ2-1 TRBV2 . 12 .